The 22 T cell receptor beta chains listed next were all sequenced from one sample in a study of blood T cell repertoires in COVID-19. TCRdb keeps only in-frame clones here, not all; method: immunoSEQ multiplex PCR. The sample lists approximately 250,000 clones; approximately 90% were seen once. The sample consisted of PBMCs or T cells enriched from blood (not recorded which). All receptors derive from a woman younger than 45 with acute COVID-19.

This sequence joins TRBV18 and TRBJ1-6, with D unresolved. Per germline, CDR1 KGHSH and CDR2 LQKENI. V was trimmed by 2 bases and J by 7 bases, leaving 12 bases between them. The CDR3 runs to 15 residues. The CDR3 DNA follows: TGTGCCAGCTCACCAGGAGTAGCGGGCAATTCACCCCTCCACTTT. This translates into CASSPGVAGNSPLHF.

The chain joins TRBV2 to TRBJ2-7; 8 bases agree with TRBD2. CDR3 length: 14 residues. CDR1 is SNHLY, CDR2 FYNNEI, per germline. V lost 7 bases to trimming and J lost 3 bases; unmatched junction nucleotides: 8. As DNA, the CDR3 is TGTGCCAGCACTCAGACTAGCGACCTCTACGAGCAGTACTTC. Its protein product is CASTQTSDLYEQYF.

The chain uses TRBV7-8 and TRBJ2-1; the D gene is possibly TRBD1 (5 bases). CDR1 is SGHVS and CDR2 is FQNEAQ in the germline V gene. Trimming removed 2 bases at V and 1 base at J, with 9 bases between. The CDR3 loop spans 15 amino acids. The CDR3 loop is CASSLSQGSYNEQFF. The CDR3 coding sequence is TGTGCCAGCAGCTTATCTCAGGGATCCTACAATGAGCAGTTCTTC.

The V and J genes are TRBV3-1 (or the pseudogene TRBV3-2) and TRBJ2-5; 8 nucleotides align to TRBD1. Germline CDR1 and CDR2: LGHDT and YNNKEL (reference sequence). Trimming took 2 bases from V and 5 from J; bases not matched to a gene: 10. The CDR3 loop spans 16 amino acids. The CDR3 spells CASSQTGGQGQETQYF. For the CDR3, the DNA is TGTGCCAGCAGCCAAACAGGTGGACAGGGCCAGGAGACCCAGTACTTC.

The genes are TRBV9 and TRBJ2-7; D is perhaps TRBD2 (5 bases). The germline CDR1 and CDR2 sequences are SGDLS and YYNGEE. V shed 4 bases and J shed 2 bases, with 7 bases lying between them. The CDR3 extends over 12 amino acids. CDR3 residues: CASSPGAYEQYF. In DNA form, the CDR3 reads TGTGCCAGCAGCCCCGGGGCCTACGAGCAGTACTTC. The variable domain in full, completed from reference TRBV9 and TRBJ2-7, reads DSGVTQTPKHLITATGQRVTLRCSPRSGDLSVYWYQQSLDQGLQFLIQYYNGEERAKGNILERFSAQQFPDLHSELNLSSLELGDSALYFCASSPGAYEQYFGPGTRLTVT.

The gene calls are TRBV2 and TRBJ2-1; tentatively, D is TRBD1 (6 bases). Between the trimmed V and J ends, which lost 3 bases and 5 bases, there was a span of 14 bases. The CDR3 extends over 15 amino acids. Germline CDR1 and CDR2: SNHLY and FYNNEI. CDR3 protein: CASSDRDTGNNEQFF. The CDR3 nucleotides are TGTGCCAGCAGTGACCGGGACACCGGTAACAATGAGCAGTTCTTC.

This CDR3 reads CSARDPREQYF. The CDR3 DNA follows: TGCAGTGCTAGAGATCCCAGGGAGCAGTACTTC. This rearrangement joins TRBV20-1 to TRBJ2-7; D is ambiguous. This CDR3 has 11 residues. Per the germline V gene, CDR1 is DFQATT and CDR2 is SNEGSKA (reference sequence). Trimming pared 0 bases from V and 7 bases from J, leaving 7 bases between.

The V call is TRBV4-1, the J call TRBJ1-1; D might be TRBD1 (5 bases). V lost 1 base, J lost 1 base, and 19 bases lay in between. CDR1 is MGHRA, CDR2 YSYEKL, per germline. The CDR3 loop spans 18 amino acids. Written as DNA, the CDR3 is TGCGCCAGCAGCCAAGGGGAGGGGCCAGGAGGAGGGAACACTGAAGCTTTCTTT. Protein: CASSQGEGPGGGNTEAFF.

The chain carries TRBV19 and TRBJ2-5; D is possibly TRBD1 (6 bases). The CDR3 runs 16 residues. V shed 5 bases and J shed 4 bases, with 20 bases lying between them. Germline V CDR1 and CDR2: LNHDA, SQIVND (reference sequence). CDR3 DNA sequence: TGTGCCAGTAGTTCGGCCCCTGACAGGTCTGGAGAGACCCAGTACTTC. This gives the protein CASSSAPDRSGETQYF. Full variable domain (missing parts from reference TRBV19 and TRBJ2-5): DGGITQSPKYLFRKEGQNVTLSCEQNLNHDAMYWYRQDPGQGLRLIYYSQIVNDFQKGDIAEGYSVSREKKESFPLTVTSAQKNPTAFYLCASSSAPDRSGETQYFGPGTRLLVL.

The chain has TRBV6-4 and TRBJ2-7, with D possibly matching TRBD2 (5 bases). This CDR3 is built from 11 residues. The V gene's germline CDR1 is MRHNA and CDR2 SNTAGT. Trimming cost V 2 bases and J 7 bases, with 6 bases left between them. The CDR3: CASSDGSEQYF. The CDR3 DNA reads TGTGCCAGCAGTGACGGGAGTGAGCAGTACTTC.

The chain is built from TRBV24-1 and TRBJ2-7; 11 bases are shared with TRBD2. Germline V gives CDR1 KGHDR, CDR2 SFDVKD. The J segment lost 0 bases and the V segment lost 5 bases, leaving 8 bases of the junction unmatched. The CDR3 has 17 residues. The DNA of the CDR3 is TGTGCCACCAGTGGCGCCACTAGCGGGAGAACCTCCTACGAGCAGTACTTC. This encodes CATSGATSGRTSYEQYF.

The CDR3 protein is CASSFREATNEKLFF. The CDR3 nucleotides read TGTGCCAGCTCCTTTAGGGAGGCAACTAATGAAAAACTGTTTTTT. The chain recombines TRBV18 with TRBJ1-4; no clear D gene. Germline-derived CDR1 and CDR2 are KGHSH and LQKENI. Trimming removed 6 bases from V and 0 bases from J, with 11 bases in between. The CDR3 runs 15 residues.

The CDR3 region is CASSLGGTSGRRAYNEQFF. The CDR3 nucleotides read TGTGCCAGCAGCTTAGGCGGGACTAGCGGGAGGAGGGCCTACAATGAGCAGTTCTTC. This rearrangement joins TRBV11-3 to TRBJ2-1, with 15 bases matching TRBD2. The length of the CDR3 is 19 residues. From germline, CDR1 is SGHNT and CDR2 YENEEA. The V gene end was trimmed by 1 base and the J gene end by 2 bases; junction bases not matched to a gene: 6.

The CDR3: CASSSIQERGYGYTF. The CDR3 nucleotides read TGTGCCAGCAGTTCGATACAGGAAAGGGGCTATGGCTACACCTTC. The chain joins TRBV6-2 or TRBV6-3 to TRBJ1-2; D possibly corresponds to TRBD1 (5 bases). The CDR3 is 15 amino acids. Germline V gene sequence: CDR1 MNHEY, CDR2 SVGEGT. The V and J ends lost 4 bases and 4 bases respectively, with 16 bases between them.

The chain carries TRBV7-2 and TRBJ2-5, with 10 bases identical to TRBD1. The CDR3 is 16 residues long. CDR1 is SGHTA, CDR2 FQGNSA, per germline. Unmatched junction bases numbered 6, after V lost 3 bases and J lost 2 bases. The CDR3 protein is CASSFGQGGRQETQYF. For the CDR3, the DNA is TGTGCCAGCAGCTTCGGACAGGGGGGTCGACAAGAGACCCAGTACTTC.

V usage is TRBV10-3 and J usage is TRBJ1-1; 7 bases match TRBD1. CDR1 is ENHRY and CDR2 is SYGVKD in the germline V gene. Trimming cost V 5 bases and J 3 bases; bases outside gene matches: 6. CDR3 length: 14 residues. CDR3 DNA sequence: TGTGCCATCAGTTTGGGACAGAGAGACACTGAAGCTTTCTTT. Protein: CAISLGQRDTEAFF.

CDR3 DNA sequence: TGTGCCAGCATTCCTGGCTCAACGAACACCGGGGAGCTGTTTTTT. Residues: CASIPGSTNTGELFF. The chain links TRBV28 to TRBJ2-2; D gene ambiguous. The CDR3 is 15 amino acids. CDR1 and CDR2 (germline): MDHEN, SYDVKM. The V and J ends lost 7 bases and 0 bases respectively, with 12 bases between them.

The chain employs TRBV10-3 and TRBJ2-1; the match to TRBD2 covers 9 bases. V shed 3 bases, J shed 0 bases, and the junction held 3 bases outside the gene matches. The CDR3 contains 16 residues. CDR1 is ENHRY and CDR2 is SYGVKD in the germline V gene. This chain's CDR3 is CAISDPGLASYNEQFF. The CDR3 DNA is TGTGCCATCAGTGATCCGGGACTAGCCTCCTACAATGAGCAGTTCTTC.

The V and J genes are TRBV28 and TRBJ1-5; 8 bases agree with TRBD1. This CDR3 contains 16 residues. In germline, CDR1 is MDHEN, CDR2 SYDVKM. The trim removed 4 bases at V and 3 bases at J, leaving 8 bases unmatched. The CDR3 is CASSSGTGGPNQPQHF. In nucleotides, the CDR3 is TGTGCCAGCAGTTCTGGGACAGGTGGACCCAATCAGCCCCAGCATTTT.

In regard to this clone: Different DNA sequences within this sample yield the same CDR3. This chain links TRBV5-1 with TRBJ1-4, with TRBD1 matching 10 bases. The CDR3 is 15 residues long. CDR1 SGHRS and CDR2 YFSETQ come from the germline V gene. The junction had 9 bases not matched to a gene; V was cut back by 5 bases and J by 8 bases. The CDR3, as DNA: TGCGCCAGCAGTTCTCTGGGGACAGGGGACGAAAAACTGTTTTTT. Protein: CASSSLGTGDEKLFF.

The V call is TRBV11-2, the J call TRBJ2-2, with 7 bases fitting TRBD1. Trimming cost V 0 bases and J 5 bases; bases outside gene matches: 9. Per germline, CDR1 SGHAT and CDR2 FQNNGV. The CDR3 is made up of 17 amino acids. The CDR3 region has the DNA TGTGCCAGCAGCTTAGAGTCGACAGGGTCGATGACCGGGGAGCTGTTTTTT. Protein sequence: CASSLESTGSMTGELFF.

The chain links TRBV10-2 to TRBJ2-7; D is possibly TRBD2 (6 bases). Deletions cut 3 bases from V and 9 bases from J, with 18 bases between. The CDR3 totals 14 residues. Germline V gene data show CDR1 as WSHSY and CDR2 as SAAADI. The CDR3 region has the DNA TGCGCCAGCAGTGAACCGGGAGATACTACGTGGCAGTACTTC. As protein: CASSEPGDTTWQYF.